This T cell receptor beta chain was recovered during a study of technical replicates of blood from a handful of donors. Profiled with immunoSEQ multiplex PCR; TCRdb holds only in-frame clones, not every one. The sample shows approximately 81,000 clones, more than 80% of them seen only once. Germline-derived CDR1 and CDR2 are MNHEY and SVGAGI. Trimming took 6 bases from V and 4 from J, leaving 12 bases between them. The CDR3 length is 13 residues. The rearrangement joins TRBV6-5 to TRBJ1-2; D gene unclear. The TCR comes from a human donor in good health. Some clones in this sample may be carry-over from other donors' samples. The sample was PBMCs. The CDR3 DNA sequence: TGTGCCAGCAGAACCCCCGGGAGCTATGGCTACACCTTC. This sequence encodes CASRTPGSYGYTF.